The TCR beta chain described here comes from a study of spatial heterogeneity in lung cancer. The CDR3 runs to 18 residues. Looked up from germline, CDR1 is SEHNR and CDR2 is FQNEAQ (reference sequence). V trimming: 2 bases; J trimming: 1 base; junction bases outside the gene matches: 7. The time point denotes: sample taken at primary tumor resection. From tumor, nontumor lung or frozen PBMC, whole RNA was taken unsorted for sequencing. In TCRdb, the 5' RACE reads were re-called with MiXCR into one record per CDR3 protein. The data contain about 25,000 distinct CDR3 sequences, about 7% of them singletons. This clonotype is categorized as medium-sized.

This TCR was recovered from a male donor with early-stage non-small cell lung cancer. This rearrangement joins TRBV7-9 to TRBJ2-3, with 12 bases aligning to TRBD2. The sample in question was PBMCs, obtained at surgery. The CDR3: CASSLPPRLAGGTDTQYF. Written as DNA, the CDR3 is TGTGCCAGCAGCTTACCTCCCCGACTAGCGGGAGGCACAGATACGCAGTATTTT.